The 30 T cell receptor beta chains below come from one sample, sequenced in a study of cytomegalovirus exposure and HLA in healthy donors. PCR used 60 Vbeta primers and 13 Jbeta primers. Profiling relied on immunoSEQ multiplex PCR, and the TCRdb table lists in-frame clones only, not all of them. The sample lists 300,000 or so clones, 84% occurring once. Material for sequencing was PBMCs. These receptors all come from a woman aged 40 to 55 in good health and CMV-seropositive.

J is TRBJ1-5 and V is TRBV7-3; 9 bases align to TRBD1. The CDR3 consists of 19 residues. Germline trimming cut 5 bases from V and 5 bases from J; bases unmatched to any gene: 19. Germline V gene data show CDR1 as SGHTA and CDR2 as FQGTGA. The CDR3 DNA reads TGTGCCAGCAGCCAGCGTTTTGAACAGGGGGCATTTGTAGATCAGCCCCAGCATTTT. Its protein product is CASSQRFEQGAFVDQPQHF.

The chain employs TRBV12-5 and TRBJ2-7, with 7 bases fitting TRBD1. This CDR3 has 18 residues. V lost 1 base, J lost 0 bases, and 12 bases stayed unmatched. Germline CDR1 reads LGHNT; CDR2 reads FRNRAP. The CDR3 coding sequence is TGTGCTAGTGGTTTGGCCGGACAGGATCACATTGACTCCTACGAGCAGTACTTC. Protein product: CASGLAGQDHIDSYEQYF.

This chain uses TRBV11-2 with TRBJ1-4; tentatively, D is TRBD1 (6 bases). Per germline, CDR1 SGHAT and CDR2 FQNNGV. The germline V and J ends were trimmed by 5 bases and 5 bases, with 15 bases remaining between them. The CDR3 totals 15 residues. Here the CDR3 reads CASSAPGVLNEKLFF. DNA for the CDR3: TGTGCCAGCAGCGCGCCAGGGGTCCTAAATGAAAAACTGTTTTTT.

This chain uses TRBV18 with TRBJ1-5; D may be TRBD1 (6 bases). CDR1 is KGHSH and CDR2 is LQKENI in the germline V gene. The CDR3 runs 14 residues. The germline V and J ends were trimmed by 3 bases and 9 bases, with 15 bases remaining between them. CDR3 sequence (DNA): TGTGCCAGCTCACCGTCAGGGGAACATTCGCCCCAGCATTTT. It yields the protein CASSPSGEHSPQHF.

The chain couples TRBV27 to TRBJ1-5; TRBD1 agrees at 8 bases. The CDR3 loop spans 14 amino acids. Germline V gene lookup returns CDR1 MNHEY and CDR2 SMNVEV (reference sequence). The trim removed 8 bases at V and 4 bases at J, leaving 7 bases unmatched. The CDR3 loop is CASRGQGPNQPQHF. The CDR3 DNA reads as TGTGCCAGCCGTGGACAGGGCCCTAATCAGCCCCAGCATTTT.

The chain links TRBV9 to TRBJ2-1; the D gene is possibly TRBD2 (5 bases). The CDR3 is 18 amino acids. In germline, CDR1 is SGDLS, CDR2 YYNGEE. Trimming removed 0 bases from V and 3 bases from J, with 19 bases in between. Written as DNA, the CDR3 is TGTGCCAGCAGCGTAGGAGGGAGTCCGGCCCCCCACTACAATGAGCAGTTCTTC. It translates to CASSVGGSPAPHYNEQFF.

The chain uses TRBV30 and TRBJ2-7; 8 positions match TRBD2. The CDR3 has 14 residues. Looked up from germline, CDR1 is GTSNPN and CDR2 is SVGIG (reference sequence). The ends lost 3 bases at V and 9 bases at J; junction bases unmatched: 13. CDR3 DNA sequence: TGTGCCTGGAGCCTGGGACTAGATCTCCCAGGGCAGTACTTC. The encoded protein is CAWSLGLDLPGQYF. Full variable domain (rest looked up from reference TRBV30 and TRBJ2-7): SQTIHQWPATLVQPVGSPLSLECTVEGTSNPNLYWYRQAAGRGLQLLFYSVGIGQISSEVPQNLSASRPQDRQFILSSKKLLLSDSGFYLCAWSLGLDLPGQYFGPGTRLTVT.

CDR3 sequence (DNA): TGTGCCAGCAGTTTAATGGGCCAGGGAGGGGAGACCCAGTACTTC. This sequence encodes CASSLMGQGGETQYF. This chain links TRBV27 with TRBJ2-5, with TRBD2 identical over 7 bases. Germline CDR1 and CDR2: MNHEY and SMNVEV (reference sequence). The J segment lost 5 bases and the V segment lost 2 bases, leaving 8 bases of the junction unmatched. CDR3 size: 15 residues.

The chain recombines TRBV18 with TRBJ2-2, with TRBD1 matching over 9 bases. In germline, CDR1 is KGHSH, CDR2 LQKENI. This CDR3 has 18 residues. After removal of 3 bases from V and 0 bases from J, the junction contained 8 bases not matched to a gene. The chain's CDR3 is CASSPMGQGLANTGELFF. For the CDR3, the DNA is TGTGCCAGCTCACCGATGGGACAGGGACTCGCGAACACCGGGGAGCTGTTTTTT.

The chain recombines TRBV28 with TRBJ1-2; TRBD1 aligns across 9 bases. V trimming: 4 bases; J trimming: 4 bases; junction bases outside the gene matches: 10. CDR1 is MDHEN, CDR2 SYDVKM, per germline. This CDR3 has 16 amino acids. The CDR3 DNA reads as TGTGCCAGCAGTTGGGGACAGGGTTTTTTCTCCTATGGCTACACCTTC. Its translation is CASSWGQGFFSYGYTF.

This chain links TRBV29-1 with TRBJ2-7; D is perhaps TRBD1 (6 bases). V was pared by 4 bases and J by 3 bases, with 16 bases between. CDR3 length: 14 residues. Germline loops: CDR1 SQVTM, CDR2 ANQGSEA. In DNA form, the CDR3 reads TGCAGCGTTGGCCGGGACACCCTCGGCTACGAGCAGTACTTC. Translating gives CSVGRDTLGYEQYF.

The J gene is TRBJ1-6, the V gene TRBV19; tentative D call: TRBD1 (5 bases). Germline CDR1 reads LNHDA; CDR2 reads SQIVND (reference sequence). The CDR3 is made up of 13 amino acids. V dropped 3 bases and J dropped 8 bases, with 8 bases sitting between them. The CDR3 is CASSIVRDSPLHF. As DNA, the CDR3 is TGTGCCAGTAGTATTGTCAGGGATTCACCCCTCCACTTT.

J is TRBJ2-3 and V is TRBV30; TRBD2 is a possible D gene (5 bases). There are 17 residues in the CDR3. Germline values: CDR1 GTSNPN, CDR2 SVGIG (reference sequence). The V end lost 0 bases, the J end lost 3 bases, and 19 bases lay between the germline ends. CDR3 in amino acids: CAWSVLERSVATDTQYF. Here the CDR3 DNA reads TGTGCCTGGAGTGTACTTGAGCGGTCGGTTGCAACAGATACGCAGTATTTT.

This sequence joins TRBV7-6 and TRBJ2-7; a possible D gene is TRBD2 (5 bases). Germline values: CDR1 SGHVS, CDR2 FNYEAQ. There are 14 residues in the CDR3. Deletions cut 1 base from V and 2 bases from J, with 9 bases between. CDR3 residues: CASSLGSGTYEQYF. DNA for the CDR3: TGTGCCAGCAGCTTAGGCAGCGGAACCTACGAGCAGTACTTC.

This clone was observed a single time. The chain combines TRBV5-1 with TRBJ2-3, with D unclear. Per the germline V gene, CDR1 is SGHRS and CDR2 is YFSETQ. V lost 4 bases and J 4 bases, leaving 7 bases between the germline ends. This CDR3 comprises 12 residues. The chain's CDR3 is CASSPEADTQYF. In DNA, the CDR3 is TGCGCCAGCAGCCCCGAGGCAGATACGCAGTATTTT.

The chain is built from TRBV28 and TRBJ2-3, with 10 bases fitting TRBD1. The V gene end was trimmed by 6 bases and the J gene end by 6 bases; junction bases not matched to a gene: 6. Germline CDR1 MDHEN, CDR2 SYDVKM. CDR3 length: 14 amino acids. CDR3 region: CASRSGQGRDTQYF. CDR3 DNA: TGTGCCAGCAGATCGGGACAGGGGAGGGATACGCAGTATTTT.

The rearrangement joins TRBV5-1 to TRBJ2-3; D possibly corresponds to TRBD2 (6 bases). There are 14 residues in the CDR3. Germline V gene sequence: CDR1 SGHRS, CDR2 YFSETQ. Trimming removed 1 base from V and 3 bases from J, with 9 bases in between. CDR3 residues: CASSLLGRTDTQYF. The CDR3 DNA reads as TGCGCCAGCAGCTTGCTTGGGAGGACAGATACGCAGTATTTT. Variable domain in full (rest from reference TRBV5-1 and TRBJ2-3): KAGVTQTPRYLIKTRGQQVTLSCSPISGHRSVSWYQQTPGQGLQFLFEYFSETQRNKGNFPGRFSGRQFSNSRSEMNVSTLELGDSALYLCASSLLGRTDTQYFGPGTRLTVL.

The V and J genes are TRBV19 and TRBJ1-5; D may be TRBD1 (5 bases). CDR3 length: 16 residues. Looked up from germline, CDR1 is LNHDA and CDR2 is SQIVND (reference sequence). Between the trimmed V and J ends, which lost 2 bases and 7 bases, there was a span of 18 bases. CDR3: CASSIPAGTGGQPQHF. The CDR3 nucleotides are TGTGCCAGTAGTATACCGGCCGGAACAGGTGGACAGCCCCAGCATTTT.

The count of this clone is one. This rearrangement joins TRBV27 to TRBJ1-2, with D possibly matching TRBD1 (5 bases). With 6 bases removed from V and 4 bases from J, the gap between germline ends came to 15 bases. This CDR3 is built from 14 residues. CDR1 is MNHEY, CDR2 SMNVEV, per germline (reference sequence). As DNA, the CDR3 is TGTGCCAGCAGCCCGCAGACAGCCCTCTATGGCTACACCTTC. This sequence encodes CASSPQTALYGYTF.

Notes on this clone: At one of its ends the junction is not consistent with the germline gene, which may arise from a read error. This sample also contains other DNA sequences that code for the same CDR3. The genes are TRBV6-6 and TRBJ2-7, with 9 bases lining up with TRBD1. The V gene's germline CDR1 is MNHNY and CDR2 SVGAGI (reference sequence). The CDR3 consists of 14 residues. The CDR3 DNA is TGCGCCAGCAGTTCCCGGGACAGGGTCTACGAGCAGTACTTC. It yields the protein CASSSRDRVYEQYF.

The V gene is TRBV6-5, the J gene TRBJ1-6; no firm D call. The germline V and J ends were trimmed by 2 bases and 9 bases, with 17 bases remaining between them. The CDR3 length is 16 residues. Germline V CDR1 and CDR2: MNHEY, SVGAGI. Here the CDR3 DNA reads TGTGCCAGCAGTTACGTATATAATGTCGGTTCTTCACCCCTCCACTTT. Translation gives CASSYVYNVGSSPLHF.

This chain connects TRBV2 to TRBJ2-5; the D gene is possibly TRBD1 (6 bases). CDR1 and CDR2 (germline): SNHLY, FYNNEI. V was cut by 9 bases and J by 4 bases, with 12 bases left in between. The CDR3 runs 12 residues. This CDR3 is CASIRGGETQYF. CDR3 in DNA: TGTGCCAGTATCAGGGGCGGAGAGACCCAGTACTTC.

The gene calls are TRBV19 and TRBJ1-5; no clear D. CDR1 is LNHDA and CDR2 is SQIVND in the germline V gene (reference sequence). V lost 7 bases, J lost 2 bases, and 18 bases lay in between. CDR3 size: 16 residues. The chain's CDR3 is CASKTLSDKGNQPQHF. The CDR3, as DNA: TGTGCCAGTAAGACACTTAGCGACAAGGGCAATCAGCCCCAGCATTTT.

The J gene is TRBJ2-5, the V gene TRBV27; 9 nucleotides line up with TRBD2. Germline V gives CDR1 MNHEY, CDR2 SMNVEV (reference sequence). J was trimmed by 4 bases and V by 6 bases; bases with no gene match: 12. The CDR3 covers 16 residues. The CDR3 bases are TGTGCCAGCAGCCCGGATCTAGCGGGGTACCGAGAGACCCAGTACTTC. Encoded protein: CASSPDLAGYRETQYF.

The chain uses TRBV6-5 and TRBJ1-2; tentatively, D is TRBD1 (5 bases). Germline V CDR1 and CDR2: MNHEY, SVGAGI. V gave up 0 bases and J gave up 6 bases, with 17 bases separating them. The CDR3 has 16 residues. The CDR3 coding sequence is TGTGCCAGCAGTTACTCGGCAGGGCGAGGTCGCGATGGCTACACCTTC. Its translation is CASSYSAGRGRDGYTF.

The chain is built from TRBV28 and TRBJ2-7; D is possibly TRBD2 (5 bases). V shed 2 bases and J shed 1 base, with 6 bases lying between them. The germline V gene encodes CDR1 MDHEN and CDR2 SYDVKM. This CDR3 is built from 13 residues. For the CDR3, the DNA is TGTGCCAGCAGTTTAAGGGAGTCCTACGAGCAGTACTTC. Encoded protein: CASSLRESYEQYF.

J is TRBJ2-7 and V is TRBV6-5, with 10 bases fitting TRBD2. CDR1 is MNHEY, CDR2 SVGAGI, per germline. With V trimmed by 1 base and J by 4 bases, 7 bases remained unmatched. There are 16 residues in the CDR3. CDR3 sequence reads: CASSYWLASGSYEQYF. For the CDR3, the DNA is TGTGCCAGCAGTTACTGGCTGGCTAGCGGGAGTTACGAGCAGTACTTC.

This clone was picked up one time. V usage is TRBV7-2 and J usage is TRBJ2-3; 9 positions match TRBD2. The CDR3 loop spans 14 amino acids. Germline loops: CDR1 SGHTA, CDR2 FQGNSA. V was clipped by 3 bases and J by 4 bases; unmatched bases: 2. The CDR3 here is CASSFLAGPDTQYF. The CDR3 nucleotides read TGTGCCAGCAGCTTCCTAGCGGGACCAGATACGCAGTATTTT.

This clone was seen only once. The J gene is TRBJ1-1, the V gene TRBV11-3; 9 bases align to TRBD1. Losses at the gene ends were 5 bases for V and 3 bases for J; bases not matched to a gene: 4. The CDR3 length is 14 residues. Germline V gene lookup returns CDR1 SGHNT and CDR2 YENEEA. DNA for the CDR3: TGTGCCAGCAGCCTGGGACAGGGATACACTGAAGCTTTCTTT. It codes for CASSLGQGYTEAFF.

This sequence joins TRBV6-5 and TRBJ2-7; 8 positions agree with TRBD1. Germline trimming cut 5 bases from V and 0 bases from J; bases unmatched to any gene: 6. In germline, CDR1 is MNHEY, CDR2 SVGAGI. The CDR3 is 15 amino acids. The CDR3 DNA reads as TGTGCCAGCAGTGGGGCCGGGACAGGCTCCTACGAGCAGTACTTC. The encoded protein is CASSGAGTGSYEQYF.